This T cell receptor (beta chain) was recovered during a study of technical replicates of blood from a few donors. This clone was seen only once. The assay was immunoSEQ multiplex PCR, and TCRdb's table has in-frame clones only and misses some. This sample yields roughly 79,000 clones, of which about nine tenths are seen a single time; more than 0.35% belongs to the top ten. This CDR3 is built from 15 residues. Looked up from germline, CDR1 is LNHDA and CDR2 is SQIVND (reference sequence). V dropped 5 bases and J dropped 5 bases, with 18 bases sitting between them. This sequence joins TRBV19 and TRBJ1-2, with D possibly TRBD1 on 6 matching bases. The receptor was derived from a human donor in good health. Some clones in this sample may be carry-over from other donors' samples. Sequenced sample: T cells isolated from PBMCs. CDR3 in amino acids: CASSPINRDIYGYTF. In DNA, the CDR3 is TGTGCCAGTAGTCCAATTAACCGGGACATTTATGGCTACACCTTC.